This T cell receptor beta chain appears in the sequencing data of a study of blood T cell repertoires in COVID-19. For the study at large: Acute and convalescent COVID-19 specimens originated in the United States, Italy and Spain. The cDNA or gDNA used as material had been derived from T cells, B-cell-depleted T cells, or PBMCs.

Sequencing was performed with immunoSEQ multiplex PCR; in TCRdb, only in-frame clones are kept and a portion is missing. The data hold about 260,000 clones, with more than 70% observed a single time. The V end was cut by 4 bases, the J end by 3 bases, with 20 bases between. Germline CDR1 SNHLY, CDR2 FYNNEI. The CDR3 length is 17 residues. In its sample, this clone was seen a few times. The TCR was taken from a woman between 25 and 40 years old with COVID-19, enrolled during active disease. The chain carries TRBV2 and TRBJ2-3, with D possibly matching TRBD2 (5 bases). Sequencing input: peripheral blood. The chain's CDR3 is CASSARGMNSRTDTQYF. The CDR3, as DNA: TGTGCCAGCAGTGCACGGGGAATGAATTCGAGGACAGATACGCAGTATTTT. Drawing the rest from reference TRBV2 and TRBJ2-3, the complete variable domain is EPEVTQTPSHQVTQMGQEVILRCVPISNHLYFYWYRQILGQKVEFLVSFYNNEISEKSEIFDDQFSVERPDGSNFTLKIRSTKLEDSAMYFCASSARGMNSRTDTQYFGPGTRLTVL.